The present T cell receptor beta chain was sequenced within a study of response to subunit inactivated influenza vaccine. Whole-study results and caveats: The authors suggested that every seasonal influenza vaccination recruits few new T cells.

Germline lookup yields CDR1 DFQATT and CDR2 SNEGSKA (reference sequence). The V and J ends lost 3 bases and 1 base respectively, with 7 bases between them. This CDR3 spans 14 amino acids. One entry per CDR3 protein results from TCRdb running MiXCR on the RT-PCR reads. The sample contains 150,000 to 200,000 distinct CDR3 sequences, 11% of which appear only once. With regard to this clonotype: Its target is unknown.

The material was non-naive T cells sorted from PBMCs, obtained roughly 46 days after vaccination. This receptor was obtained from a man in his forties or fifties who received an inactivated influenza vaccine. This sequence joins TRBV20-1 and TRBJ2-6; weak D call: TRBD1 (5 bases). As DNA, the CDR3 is TGCAGTGCTAGTAGACAGTCTGGGGCCAACGTCCTGACTTTC. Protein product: CSASRQSGANVLTF.